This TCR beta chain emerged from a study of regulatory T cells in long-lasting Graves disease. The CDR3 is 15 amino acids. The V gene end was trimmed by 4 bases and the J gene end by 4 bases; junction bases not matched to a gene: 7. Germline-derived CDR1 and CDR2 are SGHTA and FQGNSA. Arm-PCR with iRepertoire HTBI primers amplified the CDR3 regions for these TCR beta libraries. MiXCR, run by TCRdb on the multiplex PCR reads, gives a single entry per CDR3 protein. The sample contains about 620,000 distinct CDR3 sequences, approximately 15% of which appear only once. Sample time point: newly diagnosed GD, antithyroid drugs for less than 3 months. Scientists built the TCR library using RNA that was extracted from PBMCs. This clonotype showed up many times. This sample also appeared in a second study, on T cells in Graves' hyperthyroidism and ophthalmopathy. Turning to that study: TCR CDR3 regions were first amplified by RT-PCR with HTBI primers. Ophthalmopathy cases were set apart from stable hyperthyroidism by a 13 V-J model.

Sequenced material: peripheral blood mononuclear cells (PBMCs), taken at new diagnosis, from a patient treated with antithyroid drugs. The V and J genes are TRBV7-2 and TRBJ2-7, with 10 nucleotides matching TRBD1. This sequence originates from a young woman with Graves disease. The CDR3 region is CASSSAGTGVYEQYF. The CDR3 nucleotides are TGTGCCAGCAGCTCTGCCGGGACAGGGGTTTACGAGCAGTACTTC.